The 8 T cell receptor beta chains given below trace back to one sample, sequenced in a study of cytomegalovirus exposure and HLA in healthy donors. Vbeta (60) and Jbeta (13) primers were used in the PCR. TCRdb's table, derived via immunoSEQ multiplex PCR, lists solely in-frame clones and lacks some. The data contain about 240,000 clones, approximately 81% of them singletons. Sample: PBMCs. Every receptor here comes from a woman aged 55-75 years in good health and CMV-seropositive.

V usage is TRBV19 and J usage is TRBJ2-1; D unresolved. The CDR3 spans 16 residues. The germline V gene encodes CDR1 LNHDA and CDR2 SQIVND (reference sequence). Trimming left V 5 bases short and J 0 bases short, with 14 bases between. The CDR3 nucleotides are TGTGCCAGTAGTCTCTTTTACACCCCCTCCTACAATGAGCAGTTCTTC. It yields the protein CASSLFYTPSYNEQFF.

This clone was counted a single time. V gene TRBV6-5 combines with J gene TRBJ2-7; tentatively, D is TRBD1 (5 bases). The ends were cut back, 6 bases at V and 2 bases at J, with 14 bases in the middle. CDR3 length: 14 residues. Germline CDR1 and CDR2: MNHEY and SVGAGI. DNA for the CDR3: TGTGCCAGCAGAGGGGTGACCCTTCCCTACGAGCAGTACTTC. Encoded protein: CASRGVTLPYEQYF.

The rearrangement joins TRBV4-1 to TRBJ2-7; TRBD1 matches at 10 bases. The CDR3 is 17 amino acids. Unmatched junction bases numbered 13, after V lost 5 bases and J lost 3 bases. The germline CDR1 and CDR2 sequences are MGHRA and YSYEKL. The CDR3 region has the DNA TGCGCCAGCAGCTTCAGGACAGGGGGGATTACGAGCTACGAGCAGTACTTC. Translation: CASSFRTGGITSYEQYF.

The chain is built from TRBV6-1 and TRBJ2-5; the D is unclear. The closer fit of TRBJ2-7 to the DNA end suggests the J call may be wrong. The CDR3 has 12 amino acids. From germline, CDR1 is MNHNS and CDR2 SASEGT. The DNA for the CDR3 is TGTGCCAGCAGTGAAGGTACAGTCGAGCAGTACTTC. Translating gives CASSEGTVEQYF.

The gene calls are TRBV30 and TRBJ1-3, with 9 bases identical to TRBD1. Germline CDR1 GTSNPN, CDR2 SVGIG (reference sequence). CDR3 size: 12 residues. The CDR3 loop reads CANRGPGNTIYF. In nucleotides, the CDR3 is TGTGCAAACAGGGGGCCTGGAAACACCATATATTTT.

This rearrangement joins TRBV19 to TRBJ1-1; TRBD1 agrees at 7 bases. The CDR3 consists of 15 residues. The junction had 5 bases not matched to a gene; V was cut back by 3 bases and J by 1 base. Germline V gives CDR1 LNHDA, CDR2 SQIVND (reference sequence). CDR3 residues: CASSIQGVGNTEAFF. The CDR3 DNA is TGTGCCAGTAGTATTCAGGGGGTAGGGAACACTGAAGCTTTCTTT.

This clone was observed once. The gene calls are TRBV5-4 and TRBJ2-7, with 8 bases aligning to TRBD1. Germline V gene sequence: CDR1 SGHNT, CDR2 YYREEE (reference sequence). CDR3 length: 15 amino acids. With V trimmed by 4 bases and J by 0 bases, 6 bases remained unmatched. CDR3 amino acids: CASSPDRDSSYEQYF. CDR3 nucleotide sequence: TGTGCCAGCAGCCCGGACAGGGACAGCTCCTACGAGCAGTACTTC.

The chain employs TRBV21-1 and TRBJ2-1; the table gives TRBD2 as D, unverified against the DNA. TRBV21-1 has pseudogene status. There are 16 residues in the CDR3. The CDR3 region is CASSILSGTPHNEQFF. The CDR3 coding sequence is TGTGCCAGCAGCATACTTAGCGGGACCCCCCACAATGAGCAGTTCTTC.